In this sample, the clone carrying this TCR beta chain turned up many times. No antigen is known for it. This entry comes from a study of CD8 T cells in ankylosing spondylitis. General study points: Clones tied to disease were said to be significantly enriched in matched ankylosing spondylitis synovial fluid. CD8+ disease-linked clones were present at relatively low frequencies in blood. Among TCR beta sequences, a motif of several highly homologous variants appeared characteristic of ankylosing spondylitis blood.

Preparation of TCR beta libraries was done by quantitative 5'-RACE with molecular barcodes. TCRdb re-derived calls from the 5' RACE reads in MiXCR, one entry per CDR3 protein. The sample has approximately 180,000 distinct CDR3 sequences, 15% to 20% seen once. V gave up 3 bases and J gave up 7 bases; unmatched junction bases: 5. This CDR3 is 14 amino acids long. This clonotype originated in a male donor aged 10-30 years with ankylosing spondylitis or in good health (not recorded which). The chain combines TRBV12-3 or TRBV12-4 with TRBJ1-4; 7 nucleotides match TRBD1. The sequenced sample consisted of blood, either unsorted or a sorted T cell fraction (not recorded which). The CDR3 spells CASSFEGAGEKLFF. The CDR3 DNA sequence: TGTGCCAGCAGTTTTGAGGGGGCAGGTGAAAAACTGTTTTTT.